Listed below are T cell receptor beta chains from one sample, sequenced in a study of blood T cell repertoires in COVID-19. Here immunoSEQ multiplex PCR was the method, and the copy in TCRdb shows in-frame clones only, minus some. The sample includes fewer than 120,000 clones, over 60% of them seen just once. The sample comprised peripheral blood. The source is a woman older than 75 with active or convalescent COVID-19. The CDR3 runs from the conserved cysteine through the conserved F or W. Fields, in order: J gene, clone size, V gene, CDR3 protein. Only some rows state a clone size, as once, few, many or a class for expanded clones.

j_gene: TRBJ1-3; abundance: .; v_gene: TRBV15; CDR3aa: CATSRASSGNTIYF
j_gene: TRBJ1-2; abundance: .; v_gene: TRBV7-3; CDR3aa: CASSPDRAALYGYTF
j_gene: TRBJ2-5; abundance: .; v_gene: TRBV5-1; CDR3aa: CASSDSQETQYF
j_gene: TRBJ2-3; abundance: .; v_gene: TRBV10-2; CDR3aa: CATSGLAGGPGADTQYF
j_gene: TRBJ2-1; abundance: .; v_gene: TRBV12-3/TRBV12-4; CDR3aa: CASRLVDEQFF
j_gene: TRBJ1-2; abundance: .; v_gene: TRBV19; CDR3aa: CASQGLSNYGYTF
j_gene: TRBJ2-7; abundance: .; v_gene: TRBV7-8; CDR3aa: CASSLVRYRTGGPGEQYF
j_gene: TRBJ2-7; abundance: .; v_gene: TRBV5-1; CDR3aa: CASSLAAGGTYEQYF
j_gene: TRBJ2-2; abundance: .; v_gene: TRBV14; CDR3aa: CASSQVQTGELFF
j_gene: TRBJ1-1; abundance: .; v_gene: TRBV7-9; CDR3aa: CASSYRGDAFF
j_gene: TRBJ1-2; abundance: .; v_gene: TRBV27; CDR3aa: CASSHNRQGTNYGYTF
j_gene: TRBJ2-1; abundance: .; v_gene: TRBV29-1; CDR3aa: CSVLSNEQFF
j_gene: TRBJ2-7; abundance: .; v_gene: TRBV30; CDR3aa: CAWSVGAGLSEQYF
j_gene: TRBJ2-3; abundance: .; v_gene: TRBV5-1; CDR3aa: CASSLTGLADTQYF
j_gene: TRBJ1-3; abundance: .; v_gene: TRBV28; CDR3aa: CASTAQGAGNTIYF
j_gene: TRBJ1-4; abundance: few; v_gene: TRBV28; CDR3aa: CASSFVGLGEKLFF
j_gene: TRBJ2-1; abundance: .; v_gene: TRBV5-1; CDR3aa: CASSPGTSGRGGYNEQFF
j_gene: TRBJ2-7; abundance: .; v_gene: TRBV5-1; CDR3aa: CASTGSGTSSEQYF
j_gene: TRBJ2-2; abundance: .; v_gene: TRBV7-8; CDR3aa: CASSFHPENTGELFF
j_gene: TRBJ1-6; abundance: .; v_gene: TRBV2; CDR3aa: CASSSERNSPLHF
j_gene: TRBJ2-7; abundance: .; v_gene: TRBV28; CDR3aa: CASSRLAGDWPYEQYF
j_gene: TRBJ1-5; abundance: .; v_gene: TRBV2; CDR3aa: CASRKDRNSNQPQHF
j_gene: TRBJ2-3; abundance: .; v_gene: TRBV27; CDR3aa: CASSPLLTDTQYF
j_gene: TRBJ1-2; abundance: .; v_gene: TRBV2; CDR3aa: CARAGRYTF
j_gene: TRBJ2-3; abundance: few; v_gene: TRBV29-1; CDR3aa: CSVDSGTDTQYF
j_gene: TRBJ1-1; abundance: few; v_gene: TRBV3-1/TRBV3-2; CDR3aa: CASSQGGNTEAFF
j_gene: TRBJ2-4; abundance: .; v_gene: TRBV5-1; CDR3aa: CASSLVSGFGKNIQYF
j_gene: TRBJ1-3; abundance: once; v_gene: TRBV27; CDR3aa: CASSLSGQGENTIYF